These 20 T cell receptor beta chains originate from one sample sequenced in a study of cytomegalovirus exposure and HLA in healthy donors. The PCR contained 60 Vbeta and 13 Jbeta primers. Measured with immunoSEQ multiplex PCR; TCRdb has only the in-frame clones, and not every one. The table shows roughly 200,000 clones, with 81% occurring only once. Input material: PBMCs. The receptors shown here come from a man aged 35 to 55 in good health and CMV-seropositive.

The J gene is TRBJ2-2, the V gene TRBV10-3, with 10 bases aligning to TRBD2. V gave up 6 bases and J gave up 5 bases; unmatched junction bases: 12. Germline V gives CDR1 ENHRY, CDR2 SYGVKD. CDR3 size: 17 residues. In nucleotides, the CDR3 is TGTGCCATCAGAATCAATCCTAGCGGGAGCTGGACCGGGGAGCTGTTTTTT. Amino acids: CAIRINPSGSWTGELFF.

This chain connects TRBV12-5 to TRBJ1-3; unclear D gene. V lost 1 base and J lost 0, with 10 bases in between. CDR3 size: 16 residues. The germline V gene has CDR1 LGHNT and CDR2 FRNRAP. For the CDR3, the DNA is TGTGCTAGTGGTTTGGCCGGACGGGGCTCTGGAAACACCATATATTTT. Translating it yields CASGLAGRGSGNTIYF.

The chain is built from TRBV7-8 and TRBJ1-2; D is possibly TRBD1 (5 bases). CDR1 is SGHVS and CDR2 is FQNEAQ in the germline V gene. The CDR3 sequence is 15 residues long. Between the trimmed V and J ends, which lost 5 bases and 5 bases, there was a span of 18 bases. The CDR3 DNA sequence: TGTGCCAGCAGCCACACCCCAGGGCAGGATTATGGCTACACCTTC. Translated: CASSHTPGQDYGYTF.

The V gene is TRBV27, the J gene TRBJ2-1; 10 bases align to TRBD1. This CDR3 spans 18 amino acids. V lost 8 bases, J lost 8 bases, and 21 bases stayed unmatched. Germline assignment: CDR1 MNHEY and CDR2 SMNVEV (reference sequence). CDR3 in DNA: TGTGCCAGCCGCCTCGGGACAGGGGTTTTCTCGGTTTGGGATGAGCAGTTCTTC. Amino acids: CASRLGTGVFSVWDEQFF.

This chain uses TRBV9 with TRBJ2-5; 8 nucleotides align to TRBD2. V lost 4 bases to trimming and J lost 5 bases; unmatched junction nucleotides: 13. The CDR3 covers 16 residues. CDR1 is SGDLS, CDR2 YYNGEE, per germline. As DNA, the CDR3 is TGTGCCAGCAGCCAAGCGGGGCGACTAGCGTCTGAGACCCAGTACTTC. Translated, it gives CASSQAGRLASETQYF.

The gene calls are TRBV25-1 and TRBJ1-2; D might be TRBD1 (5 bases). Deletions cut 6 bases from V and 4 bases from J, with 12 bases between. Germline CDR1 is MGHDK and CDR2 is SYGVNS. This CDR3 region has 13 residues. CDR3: CASRADRFYGYTF. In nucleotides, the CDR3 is TGTGCCAGCAGGGCCGACAGATTCTATGGCTACACCTTC.

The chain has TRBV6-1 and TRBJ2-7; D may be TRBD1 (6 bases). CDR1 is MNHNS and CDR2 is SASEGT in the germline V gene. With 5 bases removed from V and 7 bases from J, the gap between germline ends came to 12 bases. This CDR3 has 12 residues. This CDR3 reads CASSLTGREQYF. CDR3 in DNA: TGTGCCAGCAGTCTAACAGGGCGTGAGCAGTACTTC.

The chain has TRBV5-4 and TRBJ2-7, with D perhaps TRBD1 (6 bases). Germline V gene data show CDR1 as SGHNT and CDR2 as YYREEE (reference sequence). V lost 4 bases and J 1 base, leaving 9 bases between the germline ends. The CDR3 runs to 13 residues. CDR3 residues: CASSPQGSYEQYF. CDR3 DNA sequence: TGTGCCAGCAGCCCTCAGGGGTCCTACGAGCAGTACTTC.

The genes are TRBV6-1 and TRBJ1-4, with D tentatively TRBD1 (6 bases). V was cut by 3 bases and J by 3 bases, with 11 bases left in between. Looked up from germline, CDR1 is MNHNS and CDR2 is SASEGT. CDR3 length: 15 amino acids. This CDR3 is CASSDRGAANEKLFF. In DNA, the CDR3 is TGTGCCAGCAGTGACAGGGGTGCGGCTAATGAAAAACTGTTTTTT.

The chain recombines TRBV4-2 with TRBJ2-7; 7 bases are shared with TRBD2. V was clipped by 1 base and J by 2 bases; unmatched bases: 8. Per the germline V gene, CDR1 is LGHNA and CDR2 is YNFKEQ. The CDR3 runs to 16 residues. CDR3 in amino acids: CASSQGIAGWPYEQYF. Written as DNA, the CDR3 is TGTGCCAGCAGCCAAGGGATAGCGGGCTGGCCCTACGAGCAGTACTTC.

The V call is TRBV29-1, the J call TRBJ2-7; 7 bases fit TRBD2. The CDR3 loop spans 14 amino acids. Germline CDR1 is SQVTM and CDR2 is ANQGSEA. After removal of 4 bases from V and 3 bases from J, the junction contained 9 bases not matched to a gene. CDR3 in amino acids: CSVAGGGDIYEQYF. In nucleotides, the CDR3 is TGCAGCGTTGCCGGCGGGGGAGACATCTACGAGCAGTACTTC.

Here the CDR3 DNA reads TGTGCCAGCAACAGTTTCCCTGCGTCAGGGGCCTACGAGCAGTACTTC. This encodes CASNSFPASGAYEQYF. This chain connects TRBV7-8 to TRBJ2-7, with D possibly matching TRBD1 (6 bases). V gave up 7 bases and J gave up 2 bases, with 21 bases separating them. CDR1 and CDR2 from the germline V gene are SGHVS and FQNEAQ. This CDR3 has 16 amino acids.

CDR3 region: CASSIDLVRVNTGELFF. The CDR3 DNA reads as TGTGCCAGTAGTATAGATCTCGTCAGGGTGAACACCGGGGAGCTGTTTTTT. J is TRBJ2-2 and V is TRBV19, with a weak D call TRBD1 (5 bases). The CDR3 covers 17 residues. CDR1 is LNHDA, CDR2 SQIVND, per germline (reference sequence). V lost 0 bases, J lost 1 base, and 12 bases lay in between.

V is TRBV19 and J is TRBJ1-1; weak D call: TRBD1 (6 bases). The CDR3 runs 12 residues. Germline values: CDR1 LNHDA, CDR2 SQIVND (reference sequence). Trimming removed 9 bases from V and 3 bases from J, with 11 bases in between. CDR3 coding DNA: TGTGCCAGCAACGGACAGTACACTGAAGCTTTCTTT. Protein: CASNGQYTEAFF.

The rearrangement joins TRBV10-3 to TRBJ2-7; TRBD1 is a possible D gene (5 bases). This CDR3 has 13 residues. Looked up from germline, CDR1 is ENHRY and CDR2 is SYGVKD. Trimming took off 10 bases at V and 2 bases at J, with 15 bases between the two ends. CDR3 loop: CATSTDIPYEQYF. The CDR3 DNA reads TGTGCCACTTCGACAGATATCCCCTACGAGCAGTACTTC.

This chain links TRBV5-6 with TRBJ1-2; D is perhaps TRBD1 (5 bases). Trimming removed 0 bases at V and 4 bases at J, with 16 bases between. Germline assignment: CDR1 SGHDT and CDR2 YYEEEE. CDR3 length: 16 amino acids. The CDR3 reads CASSLGPSARGYGYTF. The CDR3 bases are TGTGCCAGCAGCTTGGGGCCCTCGGCTAGGGGCTATGGCTACACCTTC.

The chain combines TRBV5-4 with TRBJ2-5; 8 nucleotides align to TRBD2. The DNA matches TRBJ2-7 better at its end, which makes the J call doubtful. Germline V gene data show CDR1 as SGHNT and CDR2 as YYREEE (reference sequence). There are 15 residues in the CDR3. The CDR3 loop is CASSLRGGRSYEQYF. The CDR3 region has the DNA TGTGCCAGCAGCTTGCGGGGGGGAAGGTCCTACGAGCAGTACTTC.

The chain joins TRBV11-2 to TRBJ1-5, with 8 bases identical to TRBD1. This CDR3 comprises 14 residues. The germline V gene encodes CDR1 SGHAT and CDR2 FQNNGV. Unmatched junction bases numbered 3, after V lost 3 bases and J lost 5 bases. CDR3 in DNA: TGTGCCAGCAGCTTCGGGACAGGAGATCAGCCCCAGCATTTT. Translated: CASSFGTGDQPQHF.

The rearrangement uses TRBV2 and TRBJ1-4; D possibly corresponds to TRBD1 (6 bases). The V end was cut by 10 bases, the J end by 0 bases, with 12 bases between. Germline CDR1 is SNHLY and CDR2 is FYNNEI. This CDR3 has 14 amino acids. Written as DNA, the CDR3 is TGTGCCACCACAACAGGGACAACTAATGAAAAACTGTTTTTT. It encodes CATTTGTTNEKLFF. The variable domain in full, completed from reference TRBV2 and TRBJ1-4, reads EPEVTQTPSHQVTQMGQEVILRCVPISNHLYFYWYRQILGQKVEFLVSFYNNEISEKSEIFDDQFSVERPDGSNFTLKIRSTKLEDSAMYFCATTTGTTNEKLFFGSGTQLSVL.

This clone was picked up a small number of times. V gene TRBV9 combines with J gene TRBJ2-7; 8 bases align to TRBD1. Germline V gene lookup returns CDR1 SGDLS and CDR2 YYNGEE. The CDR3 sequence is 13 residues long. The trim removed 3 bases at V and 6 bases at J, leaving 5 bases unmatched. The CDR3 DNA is TGTGCCAGCAGCGCCGGACAGGGTTCCGAGCAGTACTTC. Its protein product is CASSAGQGSEQYF.